The clone carrying this TCR beta chain occurred once. Its antigen is still unknown. In germline, CDR1 is GTSNPN, CDR2 SVGIG (reference sequence). The CDR3 length is 18 residues. Trimming removed 0 bases from V and 0 bases from J, with 18 bases in between. The study ran its PCR with 60 Vbeta and 13 Jbeta primers. Profiling relied on immunoSEQ multiplex PCR, and the TCRdb table lists in-frame clones only, not all of them. The sample lists some 130,000 clones, approximately 64% occurring once. This record belongs to a study of cytomegalovirus exposure and HLA in healthy donors. Broader study findings: Analysis was carried out at a later point, and it linked a missense DCLRE1C variant to TCR beta V- and J-gene trimming. Most TCR beta V segments were productive about 90% or about 30% of the time in an earlier analysis.

Source material: PBMCs. The chain uses TRBV30 and TRBJ1-3; D not certain. This TCR derives from a woman aged 40 to 50 in good health and CMV-seronegative. For the CDR3, the DNA is TGTGCCTGGAGTGTAAGGACTTGGATCCGAGACTCTGGAAACACCATATATTTT. Protein sequence: CAWSVRTWIRDSGNTIYF.